This T cell receptor beta chain originates from a study of CD8 T cells in ankylosing spondylitis (dated by TCRdb to about 2017). Regarding the complete study: T cell receptor beta repertoires were profiled in healthy donors and ankylosing spondylitis patients so that disease-linked TCR variants could be found. The full study cohort was made up of over 20 ankylosing spondylitis patients and 108 healthy donors. Peripheral blood was sampled, and synovial fluid was also collected from ankylosing spondylitis patients. Broad study findings and their caveats: The disease-linked clones showed a CD8+ phenotype and occurred at relatively low frequencies in peripheral blood. Blood from ankylosing spondylitis patients appeared to be characterized by a TCR beta motif made up of several highly homologous amino acid variants. The disease-linked clones were reported as significantly enriched in matched synovial fluid samples from ankylosing spondylitis patients. Some TCR beta motif variants had previously been reported in synovial fluid and blood of reactive arthritis patients, which suggested common disease-initiation mechanisms.

Data came from an Illumina HiSeq 2500. Quantitative 5'-RACE with molecular barcodes was used to prepare TCR beta libraries. In the authors' own workflow: A new computational method, built on a probabilistic model of VDJ rearrangement, was used to identify disease-linked TCR variants. TCRdb handled the public reads itself, with Q25 trimming in fastp and clone calling in MiXCR, and kept productive beta chains. Each CDR3 protein appears once, grouped with its most common genes and DNA. TCRdb's processing, not the authors', yielded these V and J calls. Counted in this sample were some 200,000 distinct CDR3 sequences; around 13% of them appeared once. The top ten clonotypes cover about 15% of the sample. Trimming accounts for 2 bases at V and 11 bases at J, while the number of junction bases matched to no gene is 8. The CDR3 goes from the cysteine to the phenylalanine over 15 residues. The entry retains the CDR3 DNA only, 45 bases that are in frame from base 1. As encoded in the germline V gene, CDR1 is SGHDN while CDR2 is FVKESK.

The sample holds a few counts of this clonotype. No antigen is known for it. Base-call qualities are not available, and no considerably larger clone is one nucleotide away. The chain was built from TRBV14 and TRBJ2-1; 11 of the junction bases match TRBD2. This sequence was found in a male donor with ankylosing spondylitis or in good health (not recorded which). Sequences were obtained from blood, either unsorted or a sorted T cell fraction (not recorded which). The CDR3 region reads CASSQLAGGRDKQFF. The nucleotide sequence reads as follows: TGTGCCAGCAGCCAACTAGCGGGGGGCCGGGATAAGCAGTTCTTC.